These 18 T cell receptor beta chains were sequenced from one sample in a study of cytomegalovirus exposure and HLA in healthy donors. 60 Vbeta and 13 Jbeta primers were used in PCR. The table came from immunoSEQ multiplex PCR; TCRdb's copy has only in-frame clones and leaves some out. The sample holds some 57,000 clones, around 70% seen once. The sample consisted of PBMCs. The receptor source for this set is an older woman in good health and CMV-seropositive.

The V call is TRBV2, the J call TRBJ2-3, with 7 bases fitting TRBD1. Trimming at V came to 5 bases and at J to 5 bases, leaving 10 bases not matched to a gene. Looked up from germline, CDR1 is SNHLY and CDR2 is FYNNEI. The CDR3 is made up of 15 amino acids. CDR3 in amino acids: CASSPGGSFKDTQYF. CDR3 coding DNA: TGTGCCAGCAGTCCAGGGGGTTCTTTCAAAGATACGCAGTATTTT.

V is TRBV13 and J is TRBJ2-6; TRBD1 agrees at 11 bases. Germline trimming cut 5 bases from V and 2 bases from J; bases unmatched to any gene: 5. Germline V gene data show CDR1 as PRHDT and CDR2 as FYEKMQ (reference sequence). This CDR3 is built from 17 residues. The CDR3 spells CASSQGQGDTGANVLTF. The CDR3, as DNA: TGTGCCAGCAGCCAGGGACAGGGGGACACTGGGGCCAACGTCCTGACTTTC.

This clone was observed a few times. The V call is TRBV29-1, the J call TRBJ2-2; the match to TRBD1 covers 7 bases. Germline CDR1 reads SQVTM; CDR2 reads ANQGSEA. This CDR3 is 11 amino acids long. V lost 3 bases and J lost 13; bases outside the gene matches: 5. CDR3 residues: CSVDDRVRLFF. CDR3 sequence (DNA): TGCAGCGTTGATGACAGGGTGAGGCTGTTTTTT.

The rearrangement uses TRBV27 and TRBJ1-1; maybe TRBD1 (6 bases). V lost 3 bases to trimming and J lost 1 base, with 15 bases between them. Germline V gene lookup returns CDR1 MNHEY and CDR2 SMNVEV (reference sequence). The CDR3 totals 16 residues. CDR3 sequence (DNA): TGTGCCAGCAGTTTCATCTCGACAGGAAGGAACACTGAAGCTTTCTTT. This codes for CASSFISTGRNTEAFF.

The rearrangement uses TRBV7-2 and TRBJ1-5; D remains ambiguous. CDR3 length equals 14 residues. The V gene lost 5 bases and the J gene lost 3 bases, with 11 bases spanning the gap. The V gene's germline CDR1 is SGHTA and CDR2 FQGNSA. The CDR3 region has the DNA TGTGCCAGCAGCACAGTAAGTGTCAATCAGCCCCAGCATTTT. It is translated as CASSTVSVNQPQHF.

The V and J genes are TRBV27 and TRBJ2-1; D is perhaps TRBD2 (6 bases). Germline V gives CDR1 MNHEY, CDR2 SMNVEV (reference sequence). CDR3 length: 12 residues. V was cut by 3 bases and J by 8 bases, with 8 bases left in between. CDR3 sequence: CASSLGGDEQFF. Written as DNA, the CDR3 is TGTGCCAGCAGTTTGGGAGGAGATGAGCAGTTCTTC.

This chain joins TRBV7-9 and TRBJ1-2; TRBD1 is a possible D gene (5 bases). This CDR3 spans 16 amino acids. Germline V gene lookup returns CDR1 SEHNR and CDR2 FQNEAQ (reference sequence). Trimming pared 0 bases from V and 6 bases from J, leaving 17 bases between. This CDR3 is CASSLAGTRVRDGYTF. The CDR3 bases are TGTGCCAGCAGCTTAGCAGGCACACGCGTCAGGGATGGCTACACCTTC.

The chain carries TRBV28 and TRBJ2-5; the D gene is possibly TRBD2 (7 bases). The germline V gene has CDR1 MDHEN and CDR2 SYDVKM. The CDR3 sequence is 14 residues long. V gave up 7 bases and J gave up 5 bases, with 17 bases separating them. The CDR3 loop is CASTPGGALETQYF. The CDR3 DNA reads TGTGCCAGCACCCCTGGGGGGGCTCTTGAGACCCAGTACTTC.

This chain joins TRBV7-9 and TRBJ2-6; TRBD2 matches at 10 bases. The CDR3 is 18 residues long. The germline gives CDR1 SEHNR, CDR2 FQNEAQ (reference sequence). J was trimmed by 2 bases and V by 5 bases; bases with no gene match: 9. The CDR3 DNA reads TGTGCCAGCAGCCCACCGGGACTAGCGAGGCCTGGGGCCAACGTCCTGACTTTC. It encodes CASSPPGLARPGANVLTF.

This chain's CDR3 is CASSAQELSGNTIYF. The CDR3 DNA sequence: TGTGCCAGCAGCGCCCAAGAGTTATCAGGAAACACCATATATTTT. The chain has TRBV9 and TRBJ1-3, with unresolved D. The length of the CDR3 is 15 residues. Germline V gene lookup returns CDR1 SGDLS and CDR2 YYNGEE. The V gene lost 3 bases and the J gene lost 4 bases, with 14 bases spanning the gap.

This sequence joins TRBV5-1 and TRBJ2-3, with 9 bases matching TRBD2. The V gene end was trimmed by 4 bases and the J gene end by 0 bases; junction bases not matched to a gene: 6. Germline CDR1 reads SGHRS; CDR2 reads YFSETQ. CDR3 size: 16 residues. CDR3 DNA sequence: TGCGCCAGCAGCCCCCCTCTAGCGGGGAGCACAGATACGCAGTATTTT. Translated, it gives CASSPPLAGSTDTQYF.

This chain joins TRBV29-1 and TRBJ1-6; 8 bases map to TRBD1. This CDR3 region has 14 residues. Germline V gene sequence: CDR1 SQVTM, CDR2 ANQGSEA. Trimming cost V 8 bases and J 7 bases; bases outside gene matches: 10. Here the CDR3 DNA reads TGCAGCCCTCACAGGGGGGGCACAAATTCACCCCTCCACTTT. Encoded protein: CSPHRGGTNSPLHF.

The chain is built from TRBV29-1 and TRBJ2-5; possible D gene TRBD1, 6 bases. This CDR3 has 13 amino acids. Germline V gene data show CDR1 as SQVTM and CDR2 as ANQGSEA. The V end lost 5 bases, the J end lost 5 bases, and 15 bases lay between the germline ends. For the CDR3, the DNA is TGCAGCGTTACCCAGGGGCCGTCGGAGACCCAGTACTTC. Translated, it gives CSVTQGPSETQYF.

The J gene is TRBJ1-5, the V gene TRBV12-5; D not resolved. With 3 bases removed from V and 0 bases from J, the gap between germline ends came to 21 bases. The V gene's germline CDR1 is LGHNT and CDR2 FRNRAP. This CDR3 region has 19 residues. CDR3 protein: CASGLWYGRGGYSNQPQHF. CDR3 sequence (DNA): TGTGCTAGTGGTTTATGGTATGGCCGGGGTGGGTATAGCAATCAGCCCCAGCATTTT.

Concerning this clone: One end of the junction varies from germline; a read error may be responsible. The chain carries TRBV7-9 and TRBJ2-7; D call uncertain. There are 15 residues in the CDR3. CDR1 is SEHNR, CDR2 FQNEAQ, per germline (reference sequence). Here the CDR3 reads CSSSLDGNLAYEQYF. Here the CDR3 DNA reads TGTTCCAGCAGCTTAGATGGTAACCTAGCCTACGAGCAGTACTTC.

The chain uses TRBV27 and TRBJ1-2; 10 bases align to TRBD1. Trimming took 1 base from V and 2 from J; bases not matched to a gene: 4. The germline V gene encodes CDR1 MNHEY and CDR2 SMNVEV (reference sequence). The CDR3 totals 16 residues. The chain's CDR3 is CASSLFSGQGNYGYTF. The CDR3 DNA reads TGTGCCAGCAGTTTATTTTCGGGACAGGGGAACTATGGCTACACCTTC.

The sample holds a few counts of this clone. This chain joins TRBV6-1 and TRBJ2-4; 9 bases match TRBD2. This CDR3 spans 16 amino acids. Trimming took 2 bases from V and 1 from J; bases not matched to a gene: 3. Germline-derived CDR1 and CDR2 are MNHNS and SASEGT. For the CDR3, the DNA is TGTGCCAGCAGTGAACAAAGCGGGGGGGCCAAAAACATTCAGTACTTC. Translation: CASSEQSGGAKNIQYF.

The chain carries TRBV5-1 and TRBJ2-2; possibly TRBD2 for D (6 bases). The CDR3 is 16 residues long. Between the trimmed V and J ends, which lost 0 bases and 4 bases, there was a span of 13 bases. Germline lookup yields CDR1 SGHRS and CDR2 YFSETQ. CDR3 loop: CASSLADGGSTGELFF. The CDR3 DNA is TGCGCCAGCAGCTTGGCTGATGGGGGGAGCACCGGGGAGCTGTTTTTT.